The 28 T cell receptor beta chains in this list originate from one sample, sequenced in a study of low-dose radiotherapy and immunotherapy resistance in tumors. Specified time point: before trial treatment. Covering alpha and beta chains, TRAV- and TRBV-specific primers were used for the first-strand cDNA. It was with a constant-region primer and a V-primer adapter that TCRs were amplified over approximately 20 PCR cycles. TCRdb re-derived calls from the reads in MiXCR, one entry per CDR3 protein. In the table there are fewer than 90,000 distinct CDR3 sequences, 18% of which are singletons. The source was PBMCs, collected before treatment. These receptors were collected from a male donor with prostate cancer.

The sample holds many counts of this clonotype. The chain couples TRBV27 to TRBJ2-1; D unclear. The CDR3 loop spans 16 amino acids. Trimming pared 2 bases from V and 1 base from J, leaving 12 bases between. CDR1 and CDR2 (germline): MNHEY, SMNVEV (reference sequence). CDR3 coding DNA: TGTGCCAGCAGTTTACCCCAACTGCTGTCCTACAATGAGCAGTTCTTC. Encoded protein: CASSLPQLLSYNEQFF.

V is TRBV5-1 and J is TRBJ1-2, with unresolved D. The CDR3 runs 13 residues. Germline loops: CDR1 SGHRS, CDR2 YFSETQ. V was cut by 0 bases and J by 4 bases, with 7 bases left in between. CDR3 bases: TGCGCCAGCAGCTTGGGAGGGATCTATGGCTACACCTTC. As protein: CASSLGGIYGYTF.

In this sample, this clonotype turned up many times. The V gene is TRBV2, the J gene TRBJ1-4; D is unclear. Trimming shortened V by 4 bases and J by 4 bases, and 13 bases separated the two germline ends. CDR3 length equals 15 residues. Germline V gene sequence: CDR1 SNHLY, CDR2 FYNNEI. The CDR3 bases are TGTGCCAGCAGTGTGCGTCCAGGCTATAATGAAAAACTGTTTTTT. This encodes CASSVRPGYNEKLFF. Full variable domain (rest looked up from reference TRBV2 and TRBJ1-4): EPEVTQTPSHQVTQMGQEVILRCVPISNHLYFYWYRQILGQKVEFLVSFYNNEISEKSEIFDDQFSVERPDGSNFTLKIRSTKLEDSAMYFCASSVRPGYNEKLFFGSGTQLSVL.

This clonotype appeared many times. The CDR3 DNA sequence: TGTGCCAGCAGCTTAAGGGCCCCGGGCGAGACCCAGTACTTC. Amino acids: CASSLRAPGETQYF. The V gene is TRBV11-2, the J gene TRBJ2-5, with unresolved D. Trimming stripped 2 bases from V and 5 bases from J, with 12 bases between. The CDR3 has 14 amino acids. Germline V gives CDR1 SGHAT, CDR2 FQNNGV.

The chain joins TRBV20-1 to TRBJ1-5; TRBD1 aligns across 9 bases. Germline V gene lookup returns CDR1 DFQATT and CDR2 SNEGSKA (reference sequence). This CDR3 has 14 residues. V dropped 6 bases and J dropped 6; count of bases not matched to a gene: 9. The CDR3 loop reads CSALGTGKGQPQHF. The CDR3 DNA reads as TGCAGTGCCCTAGGGACAGGGAAGGGTCAGCCCCAGCATTTT.

This chain uses TRBV14 with TRBJ2-3; 7 bases fit TRBD2. Trimming cost V 3 bases and J 12 bases; bases outside gene matches: 18. The length of the CDR3 is 16 residues. Per the germline V gene, CDR1 is SGHDN and CDR2 is FVKESK. The chain's CDR3 is CASSHPKTKAGRTQYF. CDR3 nucleotide sequence: TGTGCCAGCAGCCACCCCAAAACCAAAGCGGGGCGGACCCAGTATTTT. Based on the CDR3 plus reference TRBV14 and TRBJ2-3, the full variable domain is EAGVTQFPSHSVIEKGQTVTLRCDPISGHDNLYWYRRVMGKEIKFLLHFVKESKQDESGMPNNRFLAERTGGTYSTLKVQPAELEDSGVYFCASSHPKTKAGRTQYFGPGTRLTVL.

This clonotype occurred many times. The CDR3 DNA sequence: TGTGCCAGCAGCTTATCCAATAATTCACCCCTCCACTTT. Its translation: CASSLSNNSPLHF. V gene TRBV7-3 combines with J gene TRBJ1-6; D is unresolved. Germline values: CDR1 SGHTA, CDR2 FQGTGA. The CDR3 length is 13 residues. The ends were cut back, 2 bases at V and 5 bases at J, with 4 bases in the middle. Combining the CDR3 with reference TRBV7-3 and TRBJ1-6 gives the whole variable domain GAGVSQTPSNKVTEKGKYVELRCDPISGHTALYWYRQSLGQGPEFLIYFQGTGAADDSGLPNDRFFAVRPEGSVSTLKIQRTERGDSAVYLCASSLSNNSPLHFGNGTRLTVT.

J is TRBJ2-1 and V is TRBV5-1, with 10 bases matching TRBD2. This CDR3 contains 15 residues. Losses at the gene ends were 4 bases for V and 5 bases for J; bases not matched to a gene: 6. Germline lookup yields CDR1 SGHRS and CDR2 YFSETQ. The CDR3 loop is CASSGLAGVHNEQFF. The CDR3, as DNA: TGCGCCAGCAGCGGTCTAGCGGGAGTTCACAATGAGCAGTTCTTC.

This clonotype was detected ten times or more. The CDR3 DNA follows: TGTGCCAGTAGTACCCACCGGGATCTGCAGTTCTTC. Translation gives CASSTHRDLQFF. The J gene is TRBJ2-1, the V gene TRBV19, with D possibly being TRBD2 (5 bases). Germline V gives CDR1 LNHDA, CDR2 SQIVND (reference sequence). V was pared by 4 bases and J by 12 bases, with 13 bases between. The CDR3 contains 12 residues.

In its sample, this clonotype was seen many times. This sequence joins TRBV28 and TRBJ2-7; no firm D call. This CDR3 spans 16 amino acids. Trimming took 4 bases from V and 3 from J, leaving 19 bases between them. The germline gives CDR1 MDHEN, CDR2 SYDVKM. The CDR3 protein is CASSSLIHDRNYEQYF. The CDR3 coding sequence is TGTGCCAGCAGTTCCCTAATACACGATCGAAACTACGAGCAGTACTTC.

In this sample, this clonotype turned up many times. This chain joins TRBV6-6 and TRBJ2-7; 8 bases agree with TRBD1. V dropped 6 bases and J dropped 2; count of bases not matched to a gene: 6. Per the germline V gene, CDR1 is MNHNY and CDR2 is SVGAGI (reference sequence). This CDR3 spans 14 amino acids. Here the CDR3 DNA reads TGTGCCAGCAGACTCGGGACAGGCCCCTACGAGCAGTACTTC. Its protein product is CASRLGTGPYEQYF.

This clonotype was seen more than once but under ten times. The J gene is TRBJ2-1, the V gene TRBV6-2 or TRBV6-3, with D perhaps TRBD2 (5 bases). The J call may be wrong; the DNA end is better matched by TRBJ2-5. The CDR3 length is 15 residues. CDR1 and CDR2 from the germline V gene are MNHEY and SVGEGT. In DNA, the CDR3 is TGTGCCAGCAGTTACTCGGGAGACGGGGATACGGCCCAGTACTTC. This codes for CASSYSGDGDTAQYF.

This clonotype has at least ten counts. The rearrangement joins TRBV27 to TRBJ1-1; D not resolved. The V gene lost 2 bases and the J gene lost 0 bases, with 10 bases spanning the gap. CDR3 length: 15 amino acids. The germline V gene has CDR1 MNHEY and CDR2 SMNVEV (reference sequence). The CDR3 here is CASSLGRPMNTEAFF. CDR3 nucleotide sequence: TGTGCCAGCAGTTTAGGCAGGCCTATGAACACTGAAGCTTTCTTT.

In its sample, this clonotype was seen many times. The chain joins TRBV3-1 to TRBJ2-3, with TRBD1 matching over 7 bases. This CDR3 has 15 amino acids. Germline CDR1 and CDR2: LGHDT and YNNKEL (reference sequence). Unmatched junction bases numbered 7, after V lost 4 bases and J lost 3 bases. CDR3 bases: TGTGCCAGCAGCCTGCGGACAGGTCGAACAGATACGCAGTATTTT. It specifies CASSLRTGRTDTQYF.

This clonotype came up once. This is likely an artifact of a read error, given a far larger clone one base away. Likely a read error: the CDR3 ends without its conserved phenylalanine or tryptophan. The chain is built from TRBV6-1 and TRBJ2-7; D is perhaps TRBD1 (6 bases). CDR3 length: 12 amino acids. CDR1 and CDR2 from the germline V gene are MNHNS and SASEGT. Written as DNA, the CDR3 is TGTGCCATCAGTACAGGGACCAACGAGCAGTACTTA. It encodes CAISTGTNEQYL.

In its sample, this clonotype was seen many times. V and J are TRBV7-2 and TRBJ1-1; D possibly corresponds to TRBD1 (5 bases). Trimming removed 5 bases at V and 8 bases at J, with 15 bases between. The CDR3 sequence is 13 residues long. Germline lookup yields CDR1 SGHTA and CDR2 FQGNSA. DNA for the CDR3: TGTGCCAGCAGCCCTGGGCAGGGAGGAGAAGCTTTCTTT. It yields the protein CASSPGQGGEAFF.

This clonotype occurred many times. The chain employs TRBV29-1 and TRBJ2-7; D is undetermined. Per the germline V gene, CDR1 is SQVTM and CDR2 is ANQGSEA. This CDR3 spans 14 amino acids. The V and J ends lost 1 base and 2 bases respectively, with 12 bases between them. CDR3 bases: TGCAGCGTTGAAGGAATTCAGCCACCCTACGAGCAGTACTTC. Amino acids: CSVEGIQPPYEQYF.

This clonotype showed up many times. V gene TRBV28 combines with J gene TRBJ2-3; TRBD1 might be the D (5 bases). The CDR3 runs 12 residues. Germline V gene data show CDR1 as MDHEN and CDR2 as SYDVKM. Trimming pared 3 bases from V and 4 bases from J, leaving 5 bases between. CDR3 sequence: CASSLGPDTQYF. In DNA form, the CDR3 reads TGTGCCAGCAGTTTGGGGCCAGATACGCAGTATTTT.

This clonotype was recorded at least ten times. V and J are TRBV12-3 or TRBV12-4 and TRBJ2-2; unclear D gene. V lost 5 bases and J lost 6, with 7 bases in between. The CDR3 totals 12 residues. The DNA of the CDR3 is TGTGCCAGCAGTCACCCTTCCGGGGAGCTGTTTTTT. Translating it yields CASSHPSGELFF.

The sample holds many counts of this clonotype. The J gene is TRBJ2-1, the V gene TRBV9; 10 positions match TRBD2. V dropped 0 bases and J dropped 9; count of bases not matched to a gene: 9. Germline CDR1 reads SGDLS; CDR2 reads YYNGEE. The CDR3 extends over 16 amino acids. The chain's CDR3 is CASSVGSGRDRIEQFF. Here the CDR3 DNA reads TGTGCCAGCAGCGTAGGAAGCGGGAGGGATCGTATTGAGCAGTTCTTC. Based on the CDR3 plus reference TRBV9 and TRBJ2-1, the full variable domain is DSGVTQTPKHLITATGQRVTLRCSPRSGDLSVYWYQQSLDQGLQFLIQYYNGEERAKGNILERFSAQQFPDLHSELNLSSLELGDSALYFCASSVGSGRDRIEQFFGPGTRLTVL.

This clonotype came up many times. V usage is TRBV28 and J usage is TRBJ2-7, with D possibly TRBD2 on 5 matching bases. From germline, CDR1 is MDHEN and CDR2 SYDVKM. Trimming stripped 6 bases from V and 4 bases from J, with 19 bases between. The CDR3 has 15 amino acids. CDR3 nucleotides: TGTGCCAGCAGCCTAAACCCGGGCGGGCCATACGAGCAGTACTTC. Amino acid sequence: CASSLNPGGPYEQYF.

This clonotype was seen many times. V usage is TRBV7-9 and J usage is TRBJ2-1, with D tentatively TRBD1 (5 bases). CDR1 and CDR2 (germline): SEHNR, FQNEAQ (reference sequence). The CDR3 extends over 10 amino acids. V was cut by 5 bases and J by 10 bases, with 6 bases left in between. In nucleotides, the CDR3 is TGTGCCAGCAGCCACAGGGAGCAGTTCTTC. Residues: CASSHREQFF.

At least ten counts were recorded for this clonotype. The chain employs TRBV11-2 and TRBJ2-1; 8 bases map to TRBD2. The CDR3 extends over 15 amino acids. Germline trimming cut 0 bases from V and 9 bases from J; bases unmatched to any gene: 7. Germline V gene lookup returns CDR1 SGHAT and CDR2 FQNNGV. The CDR3 region has the DNA TGTGCCAGCAGCTTAGAATCGGGGGGGTTTGTTGAGCAGTTCTTC. It codes for CASSLESGGFVEQFF. Based on the CDR3 plus reference TRBV11-2 and TRBJ2-1, the full variable domain is EAGVAQSPRYKIIEKRQSVAFWCNPISGHATLYWYQQILGQGPKLLIQFQNNGVVDDSQLPKDRFSAERLKGVDSTLKIQPAKLEDSAVYLCASSLESGGFVEQFFGPGTRLTVL.

Of note for this clonotype: A far more abundant clone sits one base away, making this likely a read error. Written as DNA, the CDR3 is TGTGCCAGCAGTGAGTCTACGGCAGAATCGGATACGCAGTATTTT. Translating it yields CASSESTAESDTQYF. The chain is built from TRBV6-6 and TRBJ2-3; D gene uncertain. This CDR3 region has 15 residues. V dropped 5 bases and J dropped 6 bases, with 18 bases sitting between them. In germline, CDR1 is MNHNY, CDR2 SVGAGI (reference sequence).

Ten or more counts support this clonotype. The chain uses TRBV5-5 and TRBJ1-1; 7 bases match TRBD1. Germline assignment: CDR1 SGHKS and CDR2 YYEKEE (reference sequence). Germline trimming cut 3 bases from V and 5 bases from J; bases unmatched to any gene: 10. The CDR3 is made up of 15 amino acids. The CDR3 sequence is CASSYPGQRGTEAFF. For the CDR3, the DNA is TGTGCCAGCAGCTATCCGGGACAGAGGGGGACTGAAGCTTTCTTT. Full variable domain (missing parts from reference TRBV5-5 and TRBJ1-1): DAGVTQSPTHLIKTRGQQVTLRCSPISGHKSVSWYQQVLGQGPQFIFQYYEKEERGRGNFPDRFSARQFPNYSSELNVNALLLGDSALYLCASSYPGQRGTEAFFGQGTRLTVV.

For this clonotype: This could be a read error, since a much larger clone is one nucleotide away. The rearrangement uses TRBV6-8 and TRBJ2-6, with D perhaps matching TRBD2 (6 bases). There are 18 residues in the CDR3. CDR1 is MNHGY and CDR2 is SAAAGT in the germline V gene. CDR3 coding DNA: TGTGCCAGCGGTTACTCCGGGACCGGGGGCTCTGGGGCCAACGTCCTGACTTTC. Translated: CASGYSGTGGSGANVLTF.

This clonotype showed up many times. The chain carries TRBV9 and TRBJ2-3; 12 bases agree with TRBD2. The trim removed 4 bases at V and 2 bases at J, leaving 5 bases unmatched. Germline CDR1 is SGDLS and CDR2 is YYNGEE. The CDR3 length is 16 residues. This chain's CDR3 is CASSWTSGTVTDTQYF. DNA for the CDR3: TGTGCCAGCAGCTGGACTAGCGGGACAGTCACAGATACGCAGTATTTT.

This clonotype has a handful of counts. The J gene is TRBJ2-5, the V gene TRBV12-5, with 7 positions matching TRBD2. The length of the CDR3 is 16 residues. V lost 5 bases to trimming and J lost 1 base; unmatched junction nucleotides: 10. Per the germline V gene, CDR1 is LGHNT and CDR2 is FRNRAP. The CDR3 spells CASGPGVAGVQETQYF. Here the CDR3 DNA reads TGTGCTAGTGGTCCCGGGGTAGCGGGCGTCCAAGAGACCCAGTACTTC.